This is a list of T cell receptor beta chains from one sample in a study of T cell responses to AZD1222 COVID-19 vaccine. Profiling relied on immunoSEQ multiplex PCR, and the TCRdb table lists in-frame clones only, not all of them. The table records approximately 120,000 clones, approximately 89% of them present only once. Sequenced material: peripheral blood, taken on day 0 of AZD1222 vaccination. All receptors come from an adult in good health. Both conserved end residues are part of each CDR3. A D gene is named only where the DNA matches it firmly. Rows may omit the clone size; those that give it use once, few, many or a size class.

v_gene: TRBV5-1; abundance: .; j_gene: TRBJ1-1; d_gene: .; CDR3nt: TGCGCCAGCAACCAACGCCAGGGGTCACCCCCACTAGAAGCTTTCTTT; CDR3aa: CASNQRQGSPPLEAFF
v_gene: TRBV27; abundance: .; j_gene: TRBJ2-5; d_gene: TRBD1; CDR3nt: TGTGCCAGCAGCCAGGACAGGCGTCAAGAGACCCAGTACTTC; CDR3aa: CASSQDRRQETQYF
v_gene: TRBV6-2/TRBV6-3; abundance: .; j_gene: TRBJ1-1; d_gene: .; CDR3nt: TGTGCCAGCAGTAGACAAGGGACTGAAGCTTTCTTT; CDR3aa: CASSRQGTEAFF
v_gene: TRBV5-1; abundance: .; j_gene: TRBJ1-1; d_gene: .; CDR3nt: TGCGCCAGCAGCCAACAGGGTAAAGGAACTGAAGCTTTCTTT; CDR3aa: CASSQQGKGTEAFF
v_gene: TRBV6-5; abundance: once; j_gene: TRBJ2-1; d_gene: TRBD2; CDR3nt: TGTGCCAGCAGAACGCCGGGACTACGGTCGATTCTGTTCTTC; CDR3aa: CASRTPGLRSILFF
v_gene: TRBV11-1; abundance: .; j_gene: TRBJ2-5; d_gene: .; CDR3nt: TGTGCCAGCAGCCCTGACCCTCAAGAGACCCAGTACTTC; CDR3aa: CASSPDPQETQYF
v_gene: TRBV5-1; abundance: .; j_gene: TRBJ2-1; d_gene: .; CDR3nt: TGCGCCAGCAGCTTGCTGACAGACAATGAGCAGTTCTTC; CDR3aa: CASSLLTDNEQFF
v_gene: TRBV18; abundance: once; j_gene: TRBJ1-2; d_gene: TRBD1; CDR3nt: TGTGCCAGCTCACCAGCGCCGGGGACAGCTAACTATGGCTACACCTTC; CDR3aa: CASSPAPGTANYGYTF
v_gene: TRBV29-1; abundance: .; j_gene: TRBJ2-7; d_gene: .; CDR3nt: TGCAGCGTGGCCGGGGAGTCCTACGAGCAGTACTTC; CDR3aa: CSVAGESYEQYF
v_gene: TRBV4-1; abundance: .; j_gene: TRBJ2-7; d_gene: .; CDR3nt: TGCGCCAGCAGCCAAGTCGGGGGAAGATACGAGCAGTACTTC; CDR3aa: CASSQVGGRYEQYF
v_gene: TRBV7-9; abundance: .; j_gene: TRBJ1-2; d_gene: .; CDR3nt: TGTGCCAGCAGCTTAATTCAGGCTGCAGGGCCTAACTATGGCTACACCTTC; CDR3aa: CASSLIQAAGPNYGYTF
v_gene: TRBV6-6; abundance: .; j_gene: TRBJ1-6; d_gene: TRBD1; CDR3nt: TGTGCCAGCAGTCCGAGGACAGGGGGCCTTTTCGGTTCACCCCTCCACTTT; CDR3aa: CASSPRTGGLFGSPLHF
v_gene: TRBV5-1; abundance: .; j_gene: TRBJ2-2; d_gene: .; CDR3nt: TGCGCCAGCAGCCCGCTCACGAACACCGGGGAGCTGTTTTTT; CDR3aa: CASSPLTNTGELFF
v_gene: TRBV10-1; abundance: .; j_gene: TRBJ2-7; d_gene: .; CDR3nt: TGCGCCAGCAGTGAGTTCGCCTTAGGGTTCAGCGGCCAGAGCTCCTACGAGCAGTACTTC; CDR3aa: CASSEFALGFSGQSSYEQYF
v_gene: TRBV12-5; abundance: .; j_gene: TRBJ2-5; d_gene: .; CDR3nt: TGTGCTAGTGGTCACCCTGGAGGGGGCCTCAAGACCCAGTACTTC; CDR3aa: CASGHPGGGLKTQYF
v_gene: TRBV27; abundance: .; j_gene: TRBJ2-7; d_gene: TRBD2; CDR3nt: TGTGCCAGCAGTTTAAGACTAGCGGGAGCCTACGAGCAGTACTTC; CDR3aa: CASSLRLAGAYEQYF